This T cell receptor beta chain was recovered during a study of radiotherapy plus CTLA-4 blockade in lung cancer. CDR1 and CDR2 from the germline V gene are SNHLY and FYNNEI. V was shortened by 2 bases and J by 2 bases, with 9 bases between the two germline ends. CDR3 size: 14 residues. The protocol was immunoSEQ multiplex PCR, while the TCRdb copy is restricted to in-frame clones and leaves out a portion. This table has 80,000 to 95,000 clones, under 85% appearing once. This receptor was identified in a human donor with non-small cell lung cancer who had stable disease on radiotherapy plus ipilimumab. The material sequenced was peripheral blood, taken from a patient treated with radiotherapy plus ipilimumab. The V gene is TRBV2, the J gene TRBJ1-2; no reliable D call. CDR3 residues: CASSESLGNYGYTF. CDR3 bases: TGTGCCAGCAGTGAAAGTCTCGGGAACTATGGCTACACCTTC.